The 22 T cell receptor beta chains given below trace back to one sample, sequenced in a study of blood T cell repertoires in COVID-19. TCRdb's table, derived via immunoSEQ multiplex PCR, lists solely in-frame clones and lacks some. The sample carries around 40,000 clones, around nine tenths recorded once. Sequenced sample: peripheral blood. The source of these receptors is a human donor in a cohort sampled during active COVID-19.

This clone showed up just a few times. The rearrangement links TRBV11-3 to TRBJ2-1; 8 nucleotides align to TRBD2. The V gene end was trimmed by 5 bases and the J gene end by 5 bases; junction bases not matched to a gene: 2. The CDR3 is 13 residues long. Germline values: CDR1 SGHNT, CDR2 YENEEA. As DNA, the CDR3 is TGTGCCAGCAGCGGCGGGGGGAACAATGAGCAGTTCTTC. Its translation: CASSGGGNNEQFF.

The rearrangement joins TRBV6-1 to TRBJ1-4; TRBD1 agrees at 7 bases. V dropped 2 bases and J dropped 8; count of bases not matched to a gene: 8. Germline values: CDR1 MNHNS, CDR2 SASEGT. This CDR3 is built from 15 residues. The CDR3 sequence: CASSEPGQTKEKLFF. The CDR3 DNA reads TGTGCCAGCAGTGAACCGGGACAGACAAAAGAAAAACTGTTTTTT.

This clone appeared a single time. The V gene is TRBV11-2, the J gene TRBJ2-1; TRBD2 matches 8 bases. The length of the CDR3 is 16 residues. Trimming cost V 0 bases and J 2 bases; bases outside gene matches: 3. Germline CDR1 reads SGHAT; CDR2 reads FQNNGV. The CDR3 coding sequence is TGTGCCAGCAGCTTAGAACAAGCGGGGGCCTACAATGAGCAGTTCTTC. Protein: CASSLEQAGAYNEQFF.

The chain is built from TRBV25-1 and TRBJ1-4; 8 bases map to TRBD1. With 6 bases clipped from V and 3 bases from J, the junction kept 6 bases outside the gene matches. Germline V gene data show CDR1 as MGHDK and CDR2 as SYGVNS. This CDR3 spans 15 amino acids. The CDR3 coding sequence is TGTGCCAGCAGCTTAGGACAGGGATCTAATGAAAAACTGTTTTTT. The encoded protein is CASSLGQGSNEKLFF. Full variable domain (remainder filled in from reference TRBV25-1 and TRBJ1-4): EADIYQTPRYLVIGTGKKITLECSQTMGHDKMYWYQQDPGMELHLIHYSYGVNSTEKGDLSSESTVSRIRTEHFPLTLESARPSHTSQYLCASSLGQGSNEKLFFGSGTQLSVL.

CDR3 protein: CASSLAGAGGVETQYF. In DNA form, the CDR3 reads TGTGCCAGCAGCTTAGCAGGAGCAGGGGGCGTTGAGACCCAGTACTTC. This chain joins TRBV7-9 and TRBJ2-5, with TRBD1 matching 8 bases. With V trimmed by 0 bases and J by 5 bases, 8 bases remained unmatched. CDR1 is SEHNR and CDR2 is FQNEAQ in the germline V gene (reference sequence). The CDR3 sequence is 16 residues long. Variable domain in full (rest from reference TRBV7-9 and TRBJ2-5): DTGVSQNPRHKITKRGQNVTFRCDPISEHNRLYWYRQTLGQGPEFLTYFQNEAQLEKSRLLSDRFSAERPKGSFSTLEIQRTEQGDSAMYLCASSLAGAGGVETQYFGPGTRLLVL.

The DNA of the CDR3 is TGTGCCAGCAGTTCACTAAGGACAGGGGGCATCACTGAAGCTTTCTTT. Translation: CASSSLRTGGITEAFF. This chain joins TRBV6-5 and TRBJ1-1; the match to TRBD1 covers 11 bases. The CDR3 has 16 residues. Germline assignment: CDR1 MNHEY and CDR2 SVGAGI. With 4 bases clipped from V and 4 bases from J, the junction kept 8 bases outside the gene matches.

The chain is built from TRBV10-2 and TRBJ1-1, with TRBD1 identical over 9 bases. CDR3 length: 15 residues. V lost 6 bases to trimming and J lost 1 base; unmatched junction nucleotides: 6. The germline V gene encodes CDR1 WSHSY and CDR2 SAAADI. The CDR3 coding sequence is TGCGCCAGCAGGGACAGGGGAAAGGGGAACACTGAAGCTTTCTTT. Amino acids: CASRDRGKGNTEAFF.

CDR3 sequence (DNA): TGTGCCAGCAGCTTGTGGAGGGGCGCCTCAACTAATGAAAAACTGTTTTTT. It codes for CASSLWRGASTNEKLFF. The chain recombines TRBV5-4 with TRBJ1-4, with D possibly TRBD1 on 5 matching bases. Looked up from germline, CDR1 is SGHNT and CDR2 is YYREEE (reference sequence). This CDR3 is 17 amino acids long. V was shortened by 1 base and J by 0 bases, with 13 bases between the two germline ends.

V and J are TRBV6-5 and TRBJ1-5, with D possibly TRBD1 on 5 matching bases. The germline gives CDR1 MNHEY, CDR2 SVGAGI. Trimming took 8 bases from V and 0 from J, leaving 11 bases between them. This CDR3 is 14 amino acids long. CDR3 protein: CASSGLSSNQPQHF. In DNA, the CDR3 is TGTGCCAGCTCGGGACTGTCTAGCAATCAGCCCCAGCATTTT.

Of note for this clone: The same CDR3 arises from other DNA sequences in this sample as well. The rearrangement links TRBV20-1 to TRBJ2-7, with no clear D. Per the germline V gene, CDR1 is DFQATT and CDR2 is SNEGSKA (reference sequence). Between the trimmed V and J ends, which lost 6 bases and 5 bases, there was a span of 11 bases. This CDR3 spans 11 amino acids. The CDR3, as DNA: TGCAGTGCCACCTCTGGGCACGAGCAGTACTTC. It encodes CSATSGHEQYF.

The gene calls are TRBV6-2 or TRBV6-3 and TRBJ1-4; D is undetermined. This CDR3 contains 12 residues. Germline-derived CDR1 and CDR2 are MNHEY and SVGEGT. Trimming stripped 4 bases from V and 11 bases from J, with 11 bases between. The CDR3 coding sequence is TGTGCCAGCAGTTCCCCGGGGAGGAAACTGTTTTTT. This gives the protein CASSSPGRKLFF.

V gene TRBV5-1 combines with J gene TRBJ2-4; D is possibly TRBD1 (6 bases). V was cut by 3 bases and J by 6 bases, with 13 bases left in between. This CDR3 contains 14 residues. Germline CDR1 SGHRS, CDR2 YFSETQ. The CDR3 DNA reads as TGCGCCAGCAGCTCCGGGACATTGGGAAACATTCAGTACTTC. Translation gives CASSSGTLGNIQYF.

This clone was seen just once. The J gene is TRBJ2-2, the V gene TRBV6-6; D not resolved. The germline V and J ends were trimmed by 3 bases and 7 bases, with 9 bases remaining between them. CDR1 and CDR2 from the germline V gene are MNHNY and SVGAGI (reference sequence). The CDR3 runs to 13 residues. The CDR3 protein is CASSYWPGGELFF. In DNA form, the CDR3 reads TGTGCCAGCAGTTATTGGCCGGGCGGGGAGCTGTTTTTT.

This chain connects TRBV4-2 to TRBJ2-7; maybe TRBD2 (6 bases). This CDR3 contains 15 residues. V was trimmed by 3 bases and J by 3 bases, leaving 15 bases between them. CDR1 and CDR2 (germline): LGHNA, YNFKEQ. Written as DNA, the CDR3 is TGTGCCAGCAGCCAGTCCGGTGGGGAGGACTACGAGCAGTACTTC. Translating gives CASSQSGGEDYEQYF.

The rearrangement links TRBV18 to TRBJ2-7, with 8 bases that match TRBD1. The CDR3 is 13 residues long. CDR1 is KGHSH, CDR2 LQKENI, per germline. V was clipped by 9 bases and J by 2 bases; unmatched bases: 6. DNA for the CDR3: TGTGCCAGTTACGACAGGGGACCCTACGAGCAGTACTTC. Residues: CASYDRGPYEQYF.

The chain recombines TRBV6-5 with TRBJ2-1, with D possibly matching TRBD2 (5 bases). The CDR3 sequence is 12 residues long. The germline V gene has CDR1 MNHEY and CDR2 SVGAGI. The CDR3 DNA reads as TGTGCAGTCGGACTCTGGTACAATGAGCAGTTCTTC. This gives the protein CAVGLWYNEQFF.

The V and J genes are TRBV2 and TRBJ2-7; perhaps TRBD2 as D (5 bases). This CDR3 region has 15 residues. V was clipped by 6 bases and J by 0 bases, with 15 bases between them. CDR1 SNHLY and CDR2 FYNNEI come from the germline V gene. The CDR3 DNA reads TGTGCCAGCAGACAGAGGGCAGAACCCTCCTACGAGCAGTACTTC. It encodes CASRQRAEPSYEQYF. Filled out from reference TRBV2 and TRBJ2-7, the complete variable domain reads EPEVTQTPSHQVTQMGQEVILRCVPISNHLYFYWYRQILGQKVEFLVSFYNNEISEKSEIFDDQFSVERPDGSNFTLKIRSTKLEDSAMYFCASRQRAEPSYEQYFGPGTRLTVT.

The rearrangement uses TRBV7-9 and TRBJ2-1, with 7 bases aligning to TRBD1. The CDR3 is 14 amino acids. Trimming at V came to 6 bases and at J to 4 bases, leaving 6 bases not matched to a gene. Germline loops: CDR1 SEHNR, CDR2 FQNEAQ (reference sequence). CDR3 in DNA: TGTGCCAGCAGTAGGGGACAGAAGTACAATGAGCAGTTCTTC. Its protein is CASSRGQKYNEQFF.

This clone was recorded a few times. J is TRBJ2-7 and V is TRBV12-5; a weak D match, TRBD2 (5 bases). The CDR3 is made up of 14 amino acids. Looked up from germline, CDR1 is LGHNT and CDR2 is FRNRAP. The V and J ends lost 3 bases and 3 bases respectively, with 12 bases between them. The CDR3, as DNA: TGTGCTAGTGGTTTCGTTCGGGAACACTACGAGCAGTACTTC. Residues: CASGFVREHYEQYF.

The rearrangement uses TRBV6-5 and TRBJ1-1; D gene uncertain. The length of the CDR3 is 13 residues. The V gene's germline CDR1 is MNHEY and CDR2 SVGAGI. The V and J ends lost 6 bases and 1 base respectively, with 9 bases between them. The CDR3 spells CASRRGGNTEAFF. The CDR3 DNA sequence: TGTGCCAGCAGACGGGGAGGGAACACTGAAGCTTTCTTT.

The genes are TRBV2 and TRBJ2-6; D is perhaps TRBD2 (6 bases). The germline V gene has CDR1 SNHLY and CDR2 FYNNEI. The CDR3 runs 15 residues. Trimming took off 6 bases at V and 0 bases at J, with 9 bases between the two ends. The CDR3 loop reads CASRPGLSGANVLTF. CDR3 nucleotides: TGTGCCAGCAGACCGGGACTCTCTGGGGCCAACGTCCTGACTTTC. Together with reference TRBV2 and TRBJ2-6, the CDR3 gives the full variable domain: EPEVTQTPSHQVTQMGQEVILRCVPISNHLYFYWYRQILGQKVEFLVSFYNNEISEKSEIFDDQFSVERPDGSNFTLKIRSTKLEDSAMYFCASRPGLSGANVLTFGAGSRLTVL.

The chain combines TRBV5-1 with TRBJ1-3, with 10 bases aligning to TRBD1. The CDR3 covers 17 residues. CDR1 and CDR2 (germline): SGHRS, YFSETQ. The trim removed 4 bases at V and 0 bases at J, leaving 7 bases unmatched. The CDR3 protein is CASSAWTGGTSGNTIYF. The CDR3 region has the DNA TGCGCCAGCAGCGCCTGGACAGGGGGGACCTCTGGAAACACCATATATTTT.